What follows are 9 T cell receptor beta chains derived from one specimen sequenced in a study of T cells after yellow fever vaccination. TCRdb itself ran the 5' RACE reads through MiXCR, one entry per CDR3 protein. The sample records 500,000 to 550,000 distinct CDR3 sequences, just over 20% being singletons. This sample comprised PBMCs, obtained roughly 20 days after the first yellow fever vaccination. Receptor source: a man between 18 and 35 years old who received the YFV17D yellow fever vaccine.

J is TRBJ1-3 and V is TRBV7-9; 7 nucleotides align to TRBD1. V trimming: 5 bases; J trimming: 2 bases; junction bases outside the gene matches: 9. The CDR3 length is 16 residues. CDR1 SEHNR and CDR2 FQNEAQ come from the germline V gene (reference sequence). This CDR3 reads CASSQTTGPTGNTIYF. Here the CDR3 DNA reads TGTGCCAGCAGCCAAACGACAGGGCCTACTGGAAACACCATATATTTT.

The chain couples TRBV12-3 or TRBV12-4 to TRBJ1-6; no definite D call. Trimming removed 7 bases from V and 7 bases from J, with 23 bases in between. The CDR3 covers 17 residues. CDR3 coding DNA: TGTGCCAGCACCACTAGTTGGCAGGCCATGGGGAATTCACCCCTCCACTTT. The encoded protein is CASTTSWQAMGNSPLHF.

This clonotype came up a few times. This rearrangement joins TRBV4-3 to TRBJ2-2; D uncertain. Per germline, CDR1 LGHNA and CDR2 YSLEER. V gave up 1 base and J gave up 4 bases, with 10 bases separating them. The CDR3 is 15 residues long. CDR3: CASSQVVRPTGELFF. In nucleotides, the CDR3 is TGCGCCAGCAGCCAAGTGGTCAGGCCCACCGGGGAGCTGTTTTTT.

The gene calls are TRBV7-2 and TRBJ2-5; 12 bases line up with TRBD1. This CDR3 is 15 amino acids long. Germline values: CDR1 SGHTA, CDR2 FQGNSA. With V trimmed by 6 bases and J by 5 bases, 7 bases remained unmatched. The CDR3 spells CASRTGTGGMETQYF. The CDR3 DNA is TGTGCCAGCAGGACCGGGACAGGGGGCATGGAGACCCAGTACTTC.

The count of this clonotype is one. V gene TRBV5-4 combines with J gene TRBJ2-3; D is ambiguous. This CDR3 region has 16 residues. Trimming removed 0 bases at V and 1 base at J, with 12 bases between. Looked up from germline, CDR1 is SGHNT and CDR2 is YYREEE (reference sequence). CDR3 DNA sequence: TGTGCCAGCAGCTTGGTGCTGGGTACCGGCACAGATACGCAGTATTTT. Its protein is CASSLVLGTGTDTQYF.

The chain recombines TRBV12-3 or TRBV12-4 with TRBJ1-1, with D unresolved. The CDR3 is 16 residues long. The V gene lost 3 bases and the J gene lost 1 base, with 15 bases spanning the gap. DNA for the CDR3: TGTGCCAGCAGTTTTGGCACGGACGGGGAGAACACTGAAGCTTTCTTT. Protein: CASSFGTDGENTEAFF.

This chain links TRBV27 with TRBJ2-1, with 7 bases aligning to TRBD2. The CDR3 has 14 amino acids. CDR1 MNHEY and CDR2 SMNVEV come from the germline V gene (reference sequence). J lost 10 bases, V lost 5 bases, and 11 bases had no gene match. This CDR3 is CASSRTRLATEQFF. The CDR3 nucleotides are TGTGCCAGCAGTAGGACCCGACTAGCTACGGAGCAGTTCTTC.

V usage is TRBV29-1 and J usage is TRBJ1-5; D gene uncertain. The ends were cut back, 6 bases at V and 4 bases at J, with 13 bases in the middle. Germline V lookup: CDR1 SQVTM, CDR2 ANQGSEA. The CDR3 sequence is 13 residues long. The CDR3 sequence: CSVGGQINQPQHF. Here the CDR3 DNA reads TGCAGCGTCGGCGGGCAGATTAATCAGCCCCAGCATTTT.

This clonotype has a count of ten or more. This chain's CDR3 is CASRSRGNTGELFF. CDR3 coding DNA: TGTGCCAGCAGGTCCCGAGGAAACACCGGGGAGCTGTTTTTT. This chain connects TRBV12-3 or TRBV12-4 to TRBJ2-2, with D unclear. The CDR3 is made up of 14 amino acids. V shed 6 bases and J shed 2 bases, with 10 bases lying between them.